These 14 T cell receptor beta chains originate from one sample sequenced in a study of OX40 agonist ivuxolimab in advanced cancers. The assay was immunoSEQ multiplex PCR, and TCRdb's table has in-frame clones only and misses some. The table lists around 90,000 clones, approximately 90% of them singletons. The specimen comprised CD4+ or CD8+ T cells sorted from blood, sampled in a trial of the OX40 agonist ivuxolimab. Every receptor here comes from an adult with an advanced solid tumor such as melanoma, head and neck, liver or kidney cancer.

The chain employs TRBV6-5 and TRBJ1-2, with 8 positions matching TRBD1. Germline CDR1 and CDR2: MNHEY and SVGAGI. After removal of 0 bases from V and 8 bases from J, the junction contained 8 bases not matched to a gene. The CDR3 totals 15 residues. CDR3 coding DNA: TGTGCCAGCAGTTACTCAACAGGGGGAACTTCAGGCTACACCTTC. It codes for CASSYSTGGTSGYTF.

The chain is built from TRBV10-3 and TRBJ1-6, with D possibly matching TRBD1 (5 bases). Germline-derived CDR1 and CDR2 are ENHRY and SYGVKD. V lost 6 bases and J lost 4, with 16 bases in between. The CDR3 totals 16 residues. CDR3 nucleotides: TGTGCCATCAGGCGGACACTCGGCGATTATAATTCACCCCTCCACTTT. It is translated as CAIRRTLGDYNSPLHF.

This clone was detected once. At one of its ends the junction is not consistent with the germline gene, which may arise from a read error. Other DNA sequences in this sample translate to the same CDR3. The chain employs TRBV10-3 and TRBJ1-2; D perhaps matches TRBD1 (6 bases). The CDR3 sequence is 16 residues long. Germline V lookup: CDR1 ENHRY, CDR2 SYGVKD. The CDR3 spells CAISESEEGTSFGYTF. CDR3 DNA sequence: TGCGCCATCAGTGAGTCCGAAGAGGGGACATCCTTCGGCTACACCTTC.

This clone was detected only once. V and J are TRBV10-3 and TRBJ2-3; 7 bases match TRBD1. The CDR3 is made up of 14 amino acids. V was pared by 2 bases and J by 2 bases, with 1 base of the junction left unmatched. From germline, CDR1 is ENHRY and CDR2 SYGVKD. The CDR3, as DNA: TGTGCCATCAGTGAGGGACAGGACACAGATACGCAGTATTTT. Translation gives CAISEGQDTDTQYF.

This chain connects TRBV6-1 to TRBJ1-4; 7 nucleotides agree with TRBD1. The CDR3 length is 14 residues. J lost 6 bases, V lost 7 bases, and 8 bases had no gene match. The germline gives CDR1 MNHNS, CDR2 SASEGT. CDR3 residues: CASNPQGLDEKLFF. As DNA, the CDR3 is TGTGCCAGCAATCCACAGGGGTTGGATGAAAAACTGTTTTTT.

The chain carries TRBV13 and TRBJ1-6; D gene ambiguous. V lost 2 bases, J lost 9 bases, and 17 bases lay in between. CDR3 length equals 16 residues. Germline CDR1 is PRHDT and CDR2 is FYEKMQ (reference sequence). CDR3 DNA sequence: TGTGCCAGCAGCTTAAAAAGGACTGACGCATCTTCACCCCTCCACTTT. This encodes CASSLKRTDASSPLHF.

The genes are TRBV7-9 and TRBJ1-2; D is possibly TRBD1 (5 bases). CDR3 size: 16 residues. Germline lookup yields CDR1 SEHNR and CDR2 FQNEAQ (reference sequence). Trimming cost V 7 bases and J 8 bases, with 26 bases left between them. The CDR3 coding sequence is TGTGCCAGCACCCGAAGCCTCTCCCGCAGGGCCAACGGCTACACCTTC. Its translation: CASTRSLSRRANGYTF.

The chain carries TRBV6-1 and TRBJ2-7; no reliable D call. V was pared by 4 bases and J by 1 base, with 8 bases between. CDR3 size: 13 residues. Germline values: CDR1 MNHNS, CDR2 SASEGT. The chain's CDR3 is CASSVIQSYEQYF. CDR3 DNA sequence: TGTGCCAGCAGTGTTATACAGTCCTACGAGCAGTACTTC.

V gene TRBV28 combines with J gene TRBJ2-7, with D hard to call. The CDR3 loop spans 12 amino acids. The V gene lost 5 bases and the J gene lost 6 bases, with 11 bases spanning the gap. In germline, CDR1 is MDHEN, CDR2 SYDVKM. CDR3 sequence reads: CASSLTKTEQYF. CDR3 in DNA: TGTGCCAGCAGTCTCACGAAAACCGAGCAGTACTTC.

The chain employs TRBV20-1 and TRBJ2-1; D remains ambiguous. Germline CDR1 reads DFQATT; CDR2 reads SNEGSKA (reference sequence). V was shortened by 5 bases and J by 2 bases, with 4 bases between the two germline ends. The CDR3 consists of 11 residues. The CDR3 DNA follows: TGCAGTGCTGCCCCCTACAATGAGCAGTTCTTC. Its translation: CSAAPYNEQFF.

The chain has TRBV10-3 and TRBJ2-7; 9 positions match TRBD1. CDR1 ENHRY and CDR2 SYGVKD come from the germline V gene. Losses at the gene ends were 4 bases for V and 5 bases for J; bases not matched to a gene: 6. The CDR3 runs to 14 residues. The CDR3 region has the DNA TGTGCCATCAGTGCCGGACAGGGGTATAACGAGCAGTACTTC. It specifies CAISAGQGYNEQYF.

This clone occurred a few times. The chain links TRBV18 to TRBJ2-2, with D perhaps matching TRBD1 (5 bases). Trimming left V 4 bases short and J 0 bases short, with 9 bases between. Per germline, CDR1 KGHSH and CDR2 LQKENI. There are 15 residues in the CDR3. CDR3 protein: CASSLTGANTGELFF. DNA for the CDR3: TGTGCCAGCTCACTCACAGGCGCGAACACCGGGGAGCTGTTTTTT.

The V and J genes are TRBV18 and TRBJ2-7, with a possible D match to TRBD1 (8 bases). V gave up 3 bases and J gave up 6 bases, with 18 bases separating them. Germline V gives CDR1 KGHSH, CDR2 LQKENI. The CDR3 has 15 residues. This CDR3 is CASSPSGTGVGEQYF. CDR3 coding DNA: TGTGCCAGCTCACCGAGCGGGACAGGTGTCGGCGAGCAGTACTTC.

This chain uses TRBV9 with TRBJ2-5, with 7 bases fitting TRBD2. The CDR3 covers 15 residues. CDR1 is SGDLS and CDR2 is YYNGEE in the germline V gene. The trim removed 4 bases at V and 7 bases at J, leaving 13 bases unmatched. The CDR3, as DNA: TGTGCCAGCAGCCCCCGAGGGACTACTGAAGGGACCCAGTACTTC. It codes for CASSPRGTTEGTQYF.